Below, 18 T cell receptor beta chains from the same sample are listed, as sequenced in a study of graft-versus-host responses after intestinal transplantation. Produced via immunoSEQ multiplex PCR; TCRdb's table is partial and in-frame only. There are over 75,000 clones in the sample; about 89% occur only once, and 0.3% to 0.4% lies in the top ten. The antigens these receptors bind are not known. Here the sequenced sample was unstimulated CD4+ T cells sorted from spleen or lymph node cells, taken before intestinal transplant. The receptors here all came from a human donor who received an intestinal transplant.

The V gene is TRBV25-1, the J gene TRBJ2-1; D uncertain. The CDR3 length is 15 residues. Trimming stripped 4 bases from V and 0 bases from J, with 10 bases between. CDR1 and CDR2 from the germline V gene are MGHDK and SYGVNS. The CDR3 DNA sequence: TGTGCCAGCAGTGGAGCCGGCGGCTCCTACAATGAGCAGTTCTTC. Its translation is CASSGAGGSYNEQFF. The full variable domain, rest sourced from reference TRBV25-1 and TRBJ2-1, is EADIYQTPRYLVIGTGKKITLECSQTMGHDKMYWYQQDPGMELHLIHYSYGVNSTEKGDLSSESTVSRIRTEHFPLTLESARPSHTSQYLCASSGAGGSYNEQFFGPGTRLTVL.

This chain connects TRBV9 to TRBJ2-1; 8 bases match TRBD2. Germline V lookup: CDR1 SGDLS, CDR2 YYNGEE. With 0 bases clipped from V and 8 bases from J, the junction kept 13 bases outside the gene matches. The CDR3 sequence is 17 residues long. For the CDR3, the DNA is TGTGCCAGCAGCGTAGCAGACGGGGGGGCATTTAGGGATGAGCAGTTCTTC. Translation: CASSVADGGAFRDEQFF.

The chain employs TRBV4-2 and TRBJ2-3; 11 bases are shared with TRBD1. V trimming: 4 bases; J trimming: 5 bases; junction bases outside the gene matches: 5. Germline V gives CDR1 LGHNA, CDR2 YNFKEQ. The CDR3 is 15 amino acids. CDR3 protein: CASSPRDRGIDTQYF. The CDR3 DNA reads TGTGCCAGCAGCCCCCGGGACAGGGGGATAGATACGCAGTATTTT.

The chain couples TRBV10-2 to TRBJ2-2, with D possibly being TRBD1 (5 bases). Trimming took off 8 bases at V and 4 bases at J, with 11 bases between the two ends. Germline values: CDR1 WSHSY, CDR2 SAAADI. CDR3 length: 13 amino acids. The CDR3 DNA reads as TGCGCCAGCGGTCAGGGATCCACCGGGGAGCTGTTTTTT. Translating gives CASGQGSTGELFF.

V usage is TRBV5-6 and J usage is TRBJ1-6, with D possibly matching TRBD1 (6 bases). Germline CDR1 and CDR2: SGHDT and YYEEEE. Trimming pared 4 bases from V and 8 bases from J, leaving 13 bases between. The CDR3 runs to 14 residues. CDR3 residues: CASSRTEWDSPLHF. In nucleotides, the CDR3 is TGTGCCAGCAGCAGGACAGAGTGGGATTCACCCCTCCACTTT.

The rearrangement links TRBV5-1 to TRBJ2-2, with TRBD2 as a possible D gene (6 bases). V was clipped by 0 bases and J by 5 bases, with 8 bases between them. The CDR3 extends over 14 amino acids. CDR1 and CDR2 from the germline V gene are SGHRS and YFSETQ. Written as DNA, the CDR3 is TGCGCCAGCAGCTTGGCCGCGGGAACCGGGGAGCTGTTTTTT. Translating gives CASSLAAGTGELFF.

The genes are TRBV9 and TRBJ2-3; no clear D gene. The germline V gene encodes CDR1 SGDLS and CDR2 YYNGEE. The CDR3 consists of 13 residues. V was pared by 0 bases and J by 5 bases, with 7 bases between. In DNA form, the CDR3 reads TGTGCCAGCAGCGTAGGTGGCCGAGATACGCAGTATTTT. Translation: CASSVGGRDTQYF.

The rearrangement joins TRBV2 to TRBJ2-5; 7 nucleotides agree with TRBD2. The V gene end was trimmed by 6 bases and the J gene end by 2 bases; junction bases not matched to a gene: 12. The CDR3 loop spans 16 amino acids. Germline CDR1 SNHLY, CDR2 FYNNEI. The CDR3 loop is CASRDPWRGNQETQYF. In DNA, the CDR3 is TGTGCCAGCAGGGACCCCTGGCGGGGGAATCAAGAGACCCAGTACTTC.

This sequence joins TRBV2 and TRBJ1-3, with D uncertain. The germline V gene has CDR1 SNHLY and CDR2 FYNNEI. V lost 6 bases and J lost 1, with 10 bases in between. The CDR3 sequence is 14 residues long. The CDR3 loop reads CASSKEISGNTIYF. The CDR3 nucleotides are TGTGCCAGCAGCAAGGAGATTTCTGGAAACACCATATATTTT. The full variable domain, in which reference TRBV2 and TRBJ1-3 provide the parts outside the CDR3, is EPEVTQTPSHQVTQMGQEVILRCVPISNHLYFYWYRQILGQKVEFLVSFYNNEISEKSEIFDDQFSVERPDGSNFTLKIRSTKLEDSAMYFCASSKEISGNTIYFGEGSWLTVV.

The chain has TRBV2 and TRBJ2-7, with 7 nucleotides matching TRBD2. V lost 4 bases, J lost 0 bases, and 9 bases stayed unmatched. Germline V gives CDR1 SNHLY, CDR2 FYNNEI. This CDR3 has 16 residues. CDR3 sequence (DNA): TGTGCCAGCAGTGCAATGGGGAGGGCGAGCTCCTACGAGCAGTACTTC. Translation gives CASSAMGRASSYEQYF.

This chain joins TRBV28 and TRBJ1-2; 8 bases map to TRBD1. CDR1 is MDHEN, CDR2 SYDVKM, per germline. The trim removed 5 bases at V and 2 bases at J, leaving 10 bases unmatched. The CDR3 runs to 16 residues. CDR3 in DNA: TGTGCCAGCAGTACGCCGGGACAGGACTCCAACTATGGCTACACCTTC. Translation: CASSTPGQDSNYGYTF.

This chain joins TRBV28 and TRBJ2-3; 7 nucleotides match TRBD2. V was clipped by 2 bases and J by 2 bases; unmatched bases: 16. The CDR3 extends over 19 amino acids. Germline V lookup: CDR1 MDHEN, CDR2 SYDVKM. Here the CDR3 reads CASSLSGLGGSGSTDTQYF. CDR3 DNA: TGTGCCAGCAGTTTAAGTGGACTCGGCGGTAGCGGGTCCACAGATACGCAGTATTTT.

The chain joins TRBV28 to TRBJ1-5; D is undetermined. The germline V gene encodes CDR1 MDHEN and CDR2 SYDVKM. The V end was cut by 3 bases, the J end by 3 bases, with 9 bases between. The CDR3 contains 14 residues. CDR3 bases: TGTGCCAGCAGTTTTGCCCAGTTCAATCAGCCCCAGCATTTT. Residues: CASSFAQFNQPQHF. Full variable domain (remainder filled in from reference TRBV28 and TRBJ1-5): DVKVTQSSRYLVKRTGEKVFLECVQDMDHENMFWYRQDPGLGLRLIYFSYDVKMKEKGDIPEGYSVSREKKERFSLILESASTNQTSMYLCASSFAQFNQPQHFGDGTRLSIL.

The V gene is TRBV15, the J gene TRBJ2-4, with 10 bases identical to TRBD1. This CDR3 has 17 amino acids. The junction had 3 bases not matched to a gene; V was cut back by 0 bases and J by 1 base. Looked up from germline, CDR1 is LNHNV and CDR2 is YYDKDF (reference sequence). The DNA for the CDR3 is TGTGCCACCAGCAGAGAAGGGACAGGGGTGGCCAAAAACATTCAGTACTTC. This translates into CATSREGTGVAKNIQYF.

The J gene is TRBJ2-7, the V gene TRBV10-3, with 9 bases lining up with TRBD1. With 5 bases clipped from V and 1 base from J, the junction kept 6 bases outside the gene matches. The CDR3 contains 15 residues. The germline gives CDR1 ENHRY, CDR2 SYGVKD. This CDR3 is CAISYTTGGSYEQYF. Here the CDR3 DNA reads TGTGCCATCAGTTACACGACAGGGGGTTCCTACGAGCAGTACTTC.

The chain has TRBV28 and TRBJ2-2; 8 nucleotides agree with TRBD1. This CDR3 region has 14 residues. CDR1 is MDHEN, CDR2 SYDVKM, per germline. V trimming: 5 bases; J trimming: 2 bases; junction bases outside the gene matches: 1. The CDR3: CASSDRGNTGELFF. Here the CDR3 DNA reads TGTGCCAGCAGTGACAGGGGCAACACCGGGGAGCTGTTTTTT.

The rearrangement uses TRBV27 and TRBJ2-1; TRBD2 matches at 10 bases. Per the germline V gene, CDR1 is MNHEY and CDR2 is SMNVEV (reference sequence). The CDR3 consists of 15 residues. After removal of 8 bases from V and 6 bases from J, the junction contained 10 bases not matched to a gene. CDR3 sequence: CASGIAGGMFNEQFF. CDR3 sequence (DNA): TGTGCCAGCGGAATAGCGGGAGGAATGTTCAATGAGCAGTTCTTC.

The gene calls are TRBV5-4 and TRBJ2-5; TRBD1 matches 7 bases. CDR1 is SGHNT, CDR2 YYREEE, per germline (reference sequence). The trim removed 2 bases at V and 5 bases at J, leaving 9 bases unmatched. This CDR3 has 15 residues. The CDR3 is CASSFSNRGGETQYF. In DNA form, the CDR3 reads TGTGCCAGCAGCTTTTCAAACAGGGGCGGGGAGACCCAGTACTTC.